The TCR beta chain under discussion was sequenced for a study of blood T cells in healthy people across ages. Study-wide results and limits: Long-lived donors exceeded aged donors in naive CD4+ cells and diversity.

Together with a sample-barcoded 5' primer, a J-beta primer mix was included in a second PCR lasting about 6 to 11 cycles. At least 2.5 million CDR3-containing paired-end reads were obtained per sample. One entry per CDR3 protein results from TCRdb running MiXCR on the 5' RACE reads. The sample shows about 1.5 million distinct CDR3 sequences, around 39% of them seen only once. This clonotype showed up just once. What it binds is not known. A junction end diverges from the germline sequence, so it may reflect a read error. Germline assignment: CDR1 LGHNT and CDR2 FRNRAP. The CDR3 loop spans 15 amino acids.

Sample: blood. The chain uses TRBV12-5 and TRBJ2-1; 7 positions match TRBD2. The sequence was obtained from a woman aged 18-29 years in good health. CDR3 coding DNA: TGTGCTAGTGGGAATAGCGGGTTCTCCTACAATGGGCAGTTCTTC. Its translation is CASGNSGFSYNGQFF.